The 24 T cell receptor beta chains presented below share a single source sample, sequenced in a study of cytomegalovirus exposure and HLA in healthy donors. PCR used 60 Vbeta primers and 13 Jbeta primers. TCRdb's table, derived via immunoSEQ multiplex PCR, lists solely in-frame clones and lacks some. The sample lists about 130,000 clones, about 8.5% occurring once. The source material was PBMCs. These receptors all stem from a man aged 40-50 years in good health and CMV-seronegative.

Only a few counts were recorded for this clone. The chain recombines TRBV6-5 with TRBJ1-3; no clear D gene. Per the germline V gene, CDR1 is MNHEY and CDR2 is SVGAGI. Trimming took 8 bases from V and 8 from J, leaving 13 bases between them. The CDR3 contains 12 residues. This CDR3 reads CASGRVRDTIYF. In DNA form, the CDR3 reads TGTGCCAGCGGGAGGGTGCGAGACACCATATATTTT.

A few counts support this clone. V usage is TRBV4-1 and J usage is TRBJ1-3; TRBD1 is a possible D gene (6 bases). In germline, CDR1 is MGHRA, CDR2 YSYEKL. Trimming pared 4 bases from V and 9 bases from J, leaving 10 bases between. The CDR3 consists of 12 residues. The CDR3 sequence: CASSPGGGTIYF. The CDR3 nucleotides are TGCGCCAGCAGCCCGGGGGGCGGCACCATATATTTT.

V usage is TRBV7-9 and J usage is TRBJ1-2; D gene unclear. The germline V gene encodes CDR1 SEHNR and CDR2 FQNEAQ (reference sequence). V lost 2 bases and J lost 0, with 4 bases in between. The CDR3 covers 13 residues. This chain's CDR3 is CASSLPSNYGYTF. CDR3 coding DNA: TGTGCCAGCAGCTTACCATCTAACTATGGCTACACCTTC.

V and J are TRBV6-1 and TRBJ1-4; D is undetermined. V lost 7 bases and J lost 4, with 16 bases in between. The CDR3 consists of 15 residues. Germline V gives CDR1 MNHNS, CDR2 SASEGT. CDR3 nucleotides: TGTGCCAGCACTCCAATCGGGTGTGGTAATGAAAAACTGTTTTTT. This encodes CASTPIGCGNEKLFF.

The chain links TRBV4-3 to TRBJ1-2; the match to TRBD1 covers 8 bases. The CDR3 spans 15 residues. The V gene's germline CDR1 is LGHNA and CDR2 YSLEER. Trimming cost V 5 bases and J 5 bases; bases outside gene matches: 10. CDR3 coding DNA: TGCGCCAGCAGCTTCACTTCGGACAGGGTGTATGGCTACACCTTC. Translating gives CASSFTSDRVYGYTF.

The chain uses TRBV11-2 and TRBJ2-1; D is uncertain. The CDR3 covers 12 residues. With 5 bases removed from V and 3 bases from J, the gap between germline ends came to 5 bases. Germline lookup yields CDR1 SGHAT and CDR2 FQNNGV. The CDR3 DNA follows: TGTGCCAGCAGCCAATTCTACAATGAGCAGTTCTTC. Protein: CASSQFYNEQFF.

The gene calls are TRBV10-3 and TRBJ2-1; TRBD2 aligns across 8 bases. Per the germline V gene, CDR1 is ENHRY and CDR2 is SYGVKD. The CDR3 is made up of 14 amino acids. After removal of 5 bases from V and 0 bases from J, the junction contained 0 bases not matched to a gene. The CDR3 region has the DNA TGTGCCATCAGTAGCGGGAGCTCCTACAATGAGCAGTTCTTC. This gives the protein CAISSGSSYNEQFF.

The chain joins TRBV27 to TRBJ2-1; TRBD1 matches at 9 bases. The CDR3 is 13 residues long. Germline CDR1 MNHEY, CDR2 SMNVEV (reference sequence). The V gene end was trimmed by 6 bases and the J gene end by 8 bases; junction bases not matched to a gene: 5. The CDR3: CASRQGAFDEQFF. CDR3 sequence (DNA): TGTGCCAGCAGACAGGGGGCGTTCGATGAGCAGTTCTTC.

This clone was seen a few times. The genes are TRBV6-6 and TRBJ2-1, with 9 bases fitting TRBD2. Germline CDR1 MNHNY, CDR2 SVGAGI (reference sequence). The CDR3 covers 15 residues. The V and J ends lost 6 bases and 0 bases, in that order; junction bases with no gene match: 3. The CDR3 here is CASRMTSGSYNEQFF. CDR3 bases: TGTGCCAGCAGGATGACTAGCGGCTCCTACAATGAGCAGTTCTTC.

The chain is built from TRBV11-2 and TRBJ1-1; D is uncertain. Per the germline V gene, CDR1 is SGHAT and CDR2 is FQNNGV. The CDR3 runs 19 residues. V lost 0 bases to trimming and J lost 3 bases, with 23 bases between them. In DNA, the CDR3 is TGTGCCAGCAGCTTAGACCATGTTAGGTTTAGGCAGGAAGACACTGAAGCTTTCTTT. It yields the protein CASSLDHVRFRQEDTEAFF.

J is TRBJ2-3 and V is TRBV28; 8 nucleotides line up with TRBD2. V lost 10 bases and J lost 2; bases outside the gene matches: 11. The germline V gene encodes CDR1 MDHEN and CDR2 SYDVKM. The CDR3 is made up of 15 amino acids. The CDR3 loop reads CAIRKTSAATDTQYF. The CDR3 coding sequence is TGTGCCATCCGGAAGACTAGCGCCGCCACAGATACGCAGTATTTT.

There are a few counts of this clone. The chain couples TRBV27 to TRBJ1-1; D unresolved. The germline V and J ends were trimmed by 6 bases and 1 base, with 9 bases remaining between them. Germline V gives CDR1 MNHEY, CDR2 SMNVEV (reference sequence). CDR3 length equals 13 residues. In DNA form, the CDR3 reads TGTGCCAGCAGACTTTTCCGGAACACTGAAGCTTTCTTT. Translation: CASRLFRNTEAFF.

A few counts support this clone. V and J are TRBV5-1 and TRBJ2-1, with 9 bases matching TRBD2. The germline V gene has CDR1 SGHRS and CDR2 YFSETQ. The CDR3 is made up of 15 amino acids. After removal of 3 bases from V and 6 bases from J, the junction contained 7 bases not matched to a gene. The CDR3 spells CASSSSAGGVNEQFF. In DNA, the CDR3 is TGCGCCAGCAGCTCCTCGGCGGGGGGGGTCAATGAGCAGTTCTTC.

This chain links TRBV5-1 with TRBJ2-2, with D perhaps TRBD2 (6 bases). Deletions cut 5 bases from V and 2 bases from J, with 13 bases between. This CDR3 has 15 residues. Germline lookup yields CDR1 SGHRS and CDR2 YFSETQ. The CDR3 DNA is TGCGCCAGCAGTTGGAGGGTTGATAACACCGGGGAGCTGTTTTTT. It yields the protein CASSWRVDNTGELFF. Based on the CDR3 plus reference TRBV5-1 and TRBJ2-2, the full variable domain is KAGVTQTPRYLIKTRGQQVTLSCSPISGHRSVSWYQQTPGQGLQFLFEYFSETQRNKGNFPGRFSGRQFSNSRSEMNVSTLELGDSALYLCASSWRVDNTGELFFGEGSRLTVL.

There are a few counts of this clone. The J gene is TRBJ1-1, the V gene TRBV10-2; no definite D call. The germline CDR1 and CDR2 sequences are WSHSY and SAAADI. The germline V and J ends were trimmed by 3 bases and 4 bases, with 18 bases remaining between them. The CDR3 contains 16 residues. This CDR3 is CASSDPVRIGVTEAFF. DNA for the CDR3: TGCGCCAGCAGTGATCCCGTCCGGATCGGGGTCACTGAAGCTTTCTTT.

CDR3 nucleotides: TGCGCCAGCCGACGGGGACTAGCGAATCCCGGGGAGCTGTTTTTT. This codes for CASRRGLANPGELFF. This rearrangement joins TRBV4-3 to TRBJ2-2; 10 bases map to TRBD2. Germline assignment: CDR1 LGHNA and CDR2 YSLEER. The V segment lost 8 bases and the J segment 6 bases; nucleotides outside the gene matches: 9. The CDR3 runs to 15 residues.

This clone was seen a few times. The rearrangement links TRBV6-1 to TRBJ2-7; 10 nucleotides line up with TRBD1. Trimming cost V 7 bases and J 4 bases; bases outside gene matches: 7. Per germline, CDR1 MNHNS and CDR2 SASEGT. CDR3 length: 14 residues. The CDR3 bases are TGTGCCAGCACCCCGGGACAGGGGCTTTACGAGCAGTACTTC. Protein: CASTPGQGLYEQYF.

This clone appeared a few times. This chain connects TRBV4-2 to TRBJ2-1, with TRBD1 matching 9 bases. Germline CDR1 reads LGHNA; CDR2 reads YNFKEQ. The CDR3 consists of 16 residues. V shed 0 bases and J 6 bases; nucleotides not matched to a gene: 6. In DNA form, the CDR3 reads TGTGCCAGCAGCCAAGATTTCGACAGGGGGTTCAATGAGCAGTTCTTC. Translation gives CASSQDFDRGFNEQFF.

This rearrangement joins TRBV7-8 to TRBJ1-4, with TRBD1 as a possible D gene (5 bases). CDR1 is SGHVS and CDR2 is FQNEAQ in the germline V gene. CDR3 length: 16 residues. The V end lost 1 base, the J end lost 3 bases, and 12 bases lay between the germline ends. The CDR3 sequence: CASSLGLSGPNEKLFF. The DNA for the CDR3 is TGTGCCAGCAGCTTAGGGCTGTCAGGGCCTAATGAAAAACTGTTTTTT.

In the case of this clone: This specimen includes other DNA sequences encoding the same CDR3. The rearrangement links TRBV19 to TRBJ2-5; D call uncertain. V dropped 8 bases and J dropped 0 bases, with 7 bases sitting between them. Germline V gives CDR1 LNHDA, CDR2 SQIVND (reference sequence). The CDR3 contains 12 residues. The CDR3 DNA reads TGTGCCAGTGGGCCAGACCAAGAGACCCAGTACTTC. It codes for CASGPDQETQYF.

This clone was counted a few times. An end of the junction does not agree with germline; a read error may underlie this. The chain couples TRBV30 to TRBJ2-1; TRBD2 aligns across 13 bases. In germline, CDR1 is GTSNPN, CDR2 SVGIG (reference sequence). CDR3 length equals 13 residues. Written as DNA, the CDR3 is TGTGCCTGGAGTGTACTAGCGGGGGGGCCCACACTCTTC. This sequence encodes CAWSVLAGGPTLF.

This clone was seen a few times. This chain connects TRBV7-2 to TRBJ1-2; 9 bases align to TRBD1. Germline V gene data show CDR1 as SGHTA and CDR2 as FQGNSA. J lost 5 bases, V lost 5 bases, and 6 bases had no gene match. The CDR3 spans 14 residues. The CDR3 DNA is TGTGCCAGCAGCAATGACAGGGGGGGTTATGGCTACACCTTC. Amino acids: CASSNDRGGYGYTF.

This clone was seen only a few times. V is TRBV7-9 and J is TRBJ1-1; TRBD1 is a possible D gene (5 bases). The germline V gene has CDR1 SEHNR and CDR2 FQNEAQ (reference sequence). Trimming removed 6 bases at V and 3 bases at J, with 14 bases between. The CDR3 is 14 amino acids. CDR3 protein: CASRLQGAYTEAFF. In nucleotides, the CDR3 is TGTGCCAGCAGATTACAAGGGGCTTACACTGAAGCTTTCTTT.

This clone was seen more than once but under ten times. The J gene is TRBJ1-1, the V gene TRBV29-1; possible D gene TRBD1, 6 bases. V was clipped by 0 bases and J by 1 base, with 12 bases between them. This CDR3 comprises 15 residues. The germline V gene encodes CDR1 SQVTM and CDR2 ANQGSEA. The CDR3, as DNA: TGCAGCGTTGAAGAACCCTGGGGACAGAACACTGAAGCTTTCTTT. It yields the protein CSVEEPWGQNTEAFF. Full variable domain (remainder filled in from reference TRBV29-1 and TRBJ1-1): SAVISQKPSRDICQRGTSLTIQCQVDSQVTMMFWYRQQPGQSLTLIATANQGSEATYESGFVIDKFPISRPNLTFSTLTVSNMSPEDSSIYLCSVEEPWGQNTEAFFGQGTRLTVV.